Sequencing of this T cell receptor (beta chain) was carried out in a study of T cell responses to AZD1222 COVID-19 vaccine. Assay used: immunoSEQ multiplex PCR; TCRdb lists only in-frame clones, some missing. The sample yields 100,000 to 110,000 clones, 88% seen once. In its sample, this clone was seen many times. The specimen was peripheral blood, collected on day 0 of AZD1222 vaccination. The TCR originated in an adult in good health.

The CDR3 bases are TGTGCCAGCAGTGGGACTAGCGGGAACACCGGGGAGCTGTTTTTT. Protein: CASSGTSGNTGELFF. The rearrangement links TRBV6-4 to TRBJ2-2; 10 bases match TRBD2. Trimming cost V 4 bases and J 1 base; bases outside gene matches: 0. CDR1 and CDR2 from the germline V gene are MRHNA and SNTAGT. The CDR3 length is 15 residues.